This entry features one TCR beta chain sequence. This clonotype has a count of ten or more. It has no known antigen specificity. Qualities for individual bases were not recorded, and no much larger clone is one base off. The data derive from a study of spatial heterogeneity in lung cancer (dated by TCRdb to the late 2010s). With regard to the full study: Donors were around 71 patients with early-stage, untreated non-small cell lung cancer from the lung TRACERx cohort. Nonsynonymous mutation counts, determined by whole-exome sequencing of tumor tissue, were related to features of the TCR repertoire. Follow-up PBMC samples were sequenced whenever available, and the median time to follow-up was roughly two years after resection. In the raw uncorrected reads, each unique combination of TCR and UMI appeared on average more than ten times. Beta-chain transcripts were consistently detected in greater numbers than alpha-chain transcripts, which likely reflects a higher abundance of beta-chain transcripts. At surgery, both alpha and beta chains were TCR-sequenced in some 220 tumor regions, approximately 64 matched nontumor lung samples and some 60 PBMC samples. In non-small cell lung cancer, the study made a quantitative comparison of TCR alpha and beta repertoires among multiple tumor regions, matched nontumor lung and blood. What the authors observed across the whole study: Additional single-cell paired TCR alpha and beta sequencing was considered necessary to confirm, at a functional level, the hypothesis that regional TCRs recognize regional mutations. Comparisons of baseline and follow-up blood repertoires included only around 13 patients. Ubiquitous expanded tumor TCRs were detected in blood more often at tumor resection than at routine follow-up.

The germline V gene gives CDR1 as SGDLS and CDR2 as YYNGEE. V is cut by 0 bases and J by 4 bases, and the space between the germline ends is 7 bases. From its cysteine to its phenylalanine, the CDR3 spans 14 amino acids. Only the CDR3 region is kept as DNA, spanning 42 bases read in frame from base 1. What the time point label conveys for this sample: blood at routine non-recurrence follow-up after resection. Without any cell sorting, TCR sequencing was performed on whole RNA extracted either from tumor and nontumor lung tissue or from cryopreserved PBMC samples. Only patients with enough RNA available from two or more tumor regions were chosen for TCR sequencing. The method was 5' RACE. Sequenced using a NextSeq 500. In the TCR library protocol, a unique molecular identifier was attached to each TCR cDNA molecule so that PCR and sequencing errors could be corrected. The authors' pipeline ran thus. TCR identification, UMI-based error correction and CDR3 extraction were performed with Decombinator tools. TCRs above a frequency of 2 per 1,000, corresponding to the top 1% of the tumor frequency distribution, were defined as expanded. Renyi diversity was calculated using the R vegan package after each repertoire was subsampled 100 times to 5,000 TCRs. To build CDR3 similarity networks, amino acid triplet string-kernel similarity was used, and CDR3s were connected when their pairwise similarity was above 0.82. TCRdb redid the processing of the public reads, applying fastp at Q25 and MiXCR, and retained in-frame beta chains. Rows with one shared CDR3 protein collapse into an entry with the most common genes and DNA. The authors' filters were not applied to this entry. This sample lists approximately 50,000 distinct CDR3 sequences; roughly 7% were detected once. The biggest ten clones account for around 38% of the sample.

The specimen was PBMCs, collected at follow-up. The TCR sequence derives from a female donor with early-stage non-small cell lung cancer. The rearranged chain carries TRBV9 and TRBJ2-2, with no confident D gene call. CDR3 reads: CASSVAGLTGELFF. The DNA sequence follows: TGTGCCAGCAGCGTAGCGGGTCTCACCGGGGAGCTGTTTTTT.